This T cell receptor (beta chain) was identified during a study of response to subunit inactivated influenza vaccine. Whole-study results and caveats: The authors offered the suggestion that each seasonal influenza vaccination recruits few new T cells.

MiXCR was run by TCRdb on the RT-PCR reads, yielding one entry per CDR3 protein. The sample contains 250,000 to 350,000 distinct CDR3 sequences, 20% to 25% of which appear only once. Only a few counts were recorded for this clonotype. Its antigen is as yet unknown. The receptor's source is a man aged 45 to 75 who received an inactivated influenza vaccine. Here the sequenced sample was PBMCs from blood, taken less than 22 months after vaccination.

CDR3 region: CASSSLAGTSTDTQYF. The CDR3 DNA is TGTGCCAGCAGCTCGCTAGCGGGGACTAGCACAGATACGCAGTATTTT. The chain links TRBV11-2 to TRBJ2-3, with 9 bases lining up with TRBD2. The junction had 5 bases not matched to a gene; V was cut back by 4 bases and J by 0 bases. CDR1 SGHAT and CDR2 FQNNGV come from the germline V gene. This CDR3 has 16 amino acids.